The present TCR beta chain was sequenced within a study of cytomegalovirus exposure and HLA in healthy donors. Study in general: Of all 360 or so donors who were genotyped, 80% to 85% belonged to the Caucasian-associated ancestry cluster.

The CDR3 is 15 amino acids. With 3 bases removed from V and 8 bases from J, the gap between germline ends came to 14 bases. Per the germline V gene, CDR1 is KGHSH and CDR2 is LQKENI. This PCR relied on a set of 60 Vbeta primers and 13 Jbeta primers. The data were produced by immunoSEQ multiplex PCR, yet TCRdb's version contains in-frame clones alone and is incomplete. The sample yields over 95,000 clones, about 80% seen once. The TCR was taken from a female donor in good health and CMV-seronegative. Input material: PBMCs. This chain connects TRBV18 to TRBJ1-6; D not certain. CDR3 in amino acids: CASSPIGLADSPLHF. Written as DNA, the CDR3 is TGTGCCAGCTCACCCATCGGGTTGGCGGATTCACCCCTCCACTTT.